This T cell receptor (beta chain) is drawn from a study of early T cells in non-severe SARS-CoV-2 infection. This clonotype was seen repeatedly, ten times or more. TCRdb reprocessed the 5' RACE reads via MiXCR and lists one record per CDR3 protein. This sample has about 76,000 distinct CDR3 sequences; roughly 10% occur once, and the top ten carry approximately 4.5%. V lost 7 bases and J 8 bases, leaving 8 bases between the germline ends. The CDR3 is 9 amino acids. Germline CDR1 and CDR2: SQVTM and ANQGSEA. The chain uses TRBV29-1 and TRBJ1-2, with D possibly matching TRBD1 (5 bases). The receptor was isolated from an adult who was a healthcare worker with PCR-confirmed SARS-CoV-2 infection or an uninfected control (not recorded which). Sequenced: whole blood. CDR3 sequence reads: CSAGEGYTF. CDR3 sequence (DNA): TGCAGCGCGGGGGAGGGCTACACCTTC.